The sequence of this T cell receptor (beta chain) was determined in a study of read filtering for tumor transcriptome and immune sequencing. Study outcomes and limitations: In IR-seq, single-read clonotypes were roughly 82% of clonotypes but 3.5% to 4% of reads.

This library used approximately 370 ng RNA and molecular barcoded adaptors spanning alpha/delta and beta/gamma chains. From the reads, TCRdb called clonotypes with MiXCR, one entry per CDR3 protein. In the table there are about 63,000 distinct CDR3 sequences, roughly 14% of which are singletons. This clonotype has a handful of counts. What it recognizes is unknown. The V end lost 2 bases, the J end lost 4 bases, and 9 bases lay between the germline ends. The CDR3 contains 13 residues. In germline, CDR1 is PRHDT, CDR2 FYEKMQ (reference sequence). Sequencing was performed on a population of CD138-negative cells sorted from bone marrow. The chain has TRBV13 and TRBJ2-7; D unclear. The sequence came from a donor at least 40 years old with multiple myeloma. CDR3 coding DNA: TGTGCCAGCAGCTTATTGTCTGGGTACGAGCAGTACTTC. Encoded protein: CASSLLSGYEQYF. Drawing the rest from reference TRBV13 and TRBJ2-7, the complete variable domain is AAGVIQSPRHLIKEKRETATLKCYPIPRHDTVYWYQQGPGQDPQFLISFYEKMQSDKGSIPDRFSAQQFSDYHSELNMSSLELGDSALYFCASSLLSGYEQYFGPGTRLTVT.